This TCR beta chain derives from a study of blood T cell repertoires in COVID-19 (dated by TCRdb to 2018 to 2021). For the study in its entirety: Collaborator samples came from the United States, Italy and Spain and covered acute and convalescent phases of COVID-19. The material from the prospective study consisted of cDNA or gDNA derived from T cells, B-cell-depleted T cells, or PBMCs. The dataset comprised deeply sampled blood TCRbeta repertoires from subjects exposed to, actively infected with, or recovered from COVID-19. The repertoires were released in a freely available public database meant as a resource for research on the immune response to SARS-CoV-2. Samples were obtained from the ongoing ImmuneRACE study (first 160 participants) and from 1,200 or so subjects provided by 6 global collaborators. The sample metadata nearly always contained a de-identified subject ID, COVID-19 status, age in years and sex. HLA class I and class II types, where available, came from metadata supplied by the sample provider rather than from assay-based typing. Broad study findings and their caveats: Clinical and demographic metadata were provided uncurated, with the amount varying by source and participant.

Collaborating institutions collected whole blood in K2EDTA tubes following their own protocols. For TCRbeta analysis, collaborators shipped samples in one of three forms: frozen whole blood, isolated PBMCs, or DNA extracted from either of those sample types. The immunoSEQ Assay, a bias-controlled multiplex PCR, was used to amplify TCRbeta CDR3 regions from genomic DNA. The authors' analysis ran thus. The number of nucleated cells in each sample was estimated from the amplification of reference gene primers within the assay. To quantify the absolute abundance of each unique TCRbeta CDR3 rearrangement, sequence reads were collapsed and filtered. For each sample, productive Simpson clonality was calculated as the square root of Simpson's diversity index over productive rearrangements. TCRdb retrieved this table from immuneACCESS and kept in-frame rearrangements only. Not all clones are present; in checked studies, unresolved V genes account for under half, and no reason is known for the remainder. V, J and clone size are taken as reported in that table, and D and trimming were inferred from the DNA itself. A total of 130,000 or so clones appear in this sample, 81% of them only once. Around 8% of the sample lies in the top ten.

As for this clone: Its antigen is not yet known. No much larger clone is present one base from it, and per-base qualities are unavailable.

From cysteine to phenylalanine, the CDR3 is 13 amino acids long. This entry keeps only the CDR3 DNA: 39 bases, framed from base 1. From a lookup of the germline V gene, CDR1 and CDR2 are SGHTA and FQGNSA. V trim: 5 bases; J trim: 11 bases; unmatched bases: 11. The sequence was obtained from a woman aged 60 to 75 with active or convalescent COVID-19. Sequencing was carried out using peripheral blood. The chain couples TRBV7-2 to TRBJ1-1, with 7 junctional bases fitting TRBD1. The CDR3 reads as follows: CASSLRQGNVAFF. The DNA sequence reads TGTGCCAGCAGCCTACGACAGGGTAATGTGGCTTTCTTT.